Here is one T cell receptor (beta chain) with its context. TCRdb derives one entry per CDR3 protein from the 5' RACE reads, leaving out DNA. The data show 420,000 or so distinct CDR3 sequences, and the top ten clones hold approximately 2.3%. CDR1 MNHNS and CDR2 SASEGT come from the germline V gene. The CDR3 covers 17 residues. The data were obtained in a study of monozygotic twins with inflammatory bowel disease. This receptor was obtained from a human donor with ulcerative colitis or Crohn's disease, or a healthy co-twin of an affected twin (not recorded which). V is TRBV6-1 and J is TRBJ1-2; no DNA is available, so the TRBD1 call from TCRdb remains unchecked. The material sequenced was blood. The CDR3 sequence is CASSDPLGGQGNYGYTF.